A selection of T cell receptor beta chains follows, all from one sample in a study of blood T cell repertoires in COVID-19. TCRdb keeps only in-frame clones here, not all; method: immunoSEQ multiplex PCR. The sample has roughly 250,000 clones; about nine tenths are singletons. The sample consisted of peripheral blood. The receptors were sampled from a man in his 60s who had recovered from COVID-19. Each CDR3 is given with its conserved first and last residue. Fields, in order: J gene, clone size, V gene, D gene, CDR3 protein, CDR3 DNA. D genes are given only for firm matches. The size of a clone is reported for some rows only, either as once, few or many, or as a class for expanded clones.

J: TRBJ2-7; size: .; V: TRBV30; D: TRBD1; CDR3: CAWSGTGGTAYEQYF; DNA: TGTGCCTGGAGTGGGACAGGGGGCACGGCCTACGAGCAGTACTTC
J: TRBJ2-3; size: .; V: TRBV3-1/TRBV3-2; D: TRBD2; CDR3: CASGRTSRDTQYF; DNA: TGTGCCAGCGGAAGGACTAGCCGGGATACGCAGTATTTT
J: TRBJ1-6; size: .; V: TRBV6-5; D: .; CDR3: CASTMGAQGRSPLHF; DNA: TGTGCCAGCACCATGGGGGCCCAGGGACGATCACCCCTCCACTTT
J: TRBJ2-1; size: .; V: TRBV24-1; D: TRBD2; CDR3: CATNSGAYNEQFF; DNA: TGTGCCACCAATAGCGGGGCGTACAATGAGCAGTTCTTC
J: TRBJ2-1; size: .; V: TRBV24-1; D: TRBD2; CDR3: CATSAARGGENEQFF; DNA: TGTGCCACCAGTGCCGCTCGGGGGGGGGAGAATGAGCAGTTCTTC
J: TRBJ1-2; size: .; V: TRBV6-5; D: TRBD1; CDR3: CASSLRDSGGYTF; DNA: TGTGCCAGCAGTCTCCGGGACAGCGGAGGCTACACCTTC
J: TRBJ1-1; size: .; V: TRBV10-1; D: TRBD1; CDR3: CASSDGTAGSEAFF; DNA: TGCGCCAGCAGTGATGGGACAGCAGGCTCTGAAGCTTTCTTT
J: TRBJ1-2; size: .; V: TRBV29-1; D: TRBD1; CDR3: CSADRGHGYTF; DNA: TGCAGCGCTGACAGGGGACATGGCTACACCTTC
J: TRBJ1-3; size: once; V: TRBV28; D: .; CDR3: CASFTGGFNSGNTIYF; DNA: TGTGCCAGCTTCACCGGAGGGTTCAACTCTGGAAACACCATATATTTT
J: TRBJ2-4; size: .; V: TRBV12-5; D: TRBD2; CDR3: CASGHSGALAKNIQYF; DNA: TGTGCTAGTGGCCATAGCGGGGCCCTAGCCAAAAACATTCAGTACTTC
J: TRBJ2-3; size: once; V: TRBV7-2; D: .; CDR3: CASSLDSADTQYF; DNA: TGTGCCAGCAGCTTAGATTCAGCAGATACGCAGTATTTT
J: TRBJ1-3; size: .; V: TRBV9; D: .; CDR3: CASSVDGRAGNTIYF; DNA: TGTGCCAGCAGCGTAGACGGCAGGGCTGGAAACACCATATATTTT
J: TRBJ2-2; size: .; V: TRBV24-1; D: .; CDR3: CATSKNTGELFF; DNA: TGTGCCACCAGCAAGAACACCGGGGAGCTGTTTTTT
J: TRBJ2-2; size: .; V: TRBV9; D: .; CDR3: CASSVVSAGQIFPGELFF; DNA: TGTGCCAGCAGCGTAGTGTCAGCAGGACAGATATTCCCCGGGGAGCTGTTTTTT
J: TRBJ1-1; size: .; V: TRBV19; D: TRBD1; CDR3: CASGGQANTEAFF; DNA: TGTGCCAGTGGGGGACAGGCGAACACTGAAGCTTTCTTT
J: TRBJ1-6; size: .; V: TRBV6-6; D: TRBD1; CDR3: CASRVTGGDSPLHF; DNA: TGTGCCAGCAGGGTGACAGGGGGAGACTCACCCCTCCACTTT
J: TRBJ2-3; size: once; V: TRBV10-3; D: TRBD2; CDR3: CAISGTSGGEIRTDTQYF; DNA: TGTGCCATCAGTGGGACTAGCGGGGGGGAGATTCGTACAGATACGCAGTATTTT
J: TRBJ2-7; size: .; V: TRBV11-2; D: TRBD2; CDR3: CASSPGGSEEQYF; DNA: TGTGCCAGCAGCCCGGGGGGGTCGGAAGAGCAGTACTTC
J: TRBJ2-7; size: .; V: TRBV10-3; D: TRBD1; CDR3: CAILSRTQGGDEQYF; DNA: TGTGCCATCTTGAGCCGCACACAGGGGGGTGACGAGCAGTACTTC
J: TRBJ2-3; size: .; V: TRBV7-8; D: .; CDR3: CASSLEQGTDTQYF; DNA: TGTGCCAGCAGCTTAGAGCAGGGAACAGATACGCAGTATTTT
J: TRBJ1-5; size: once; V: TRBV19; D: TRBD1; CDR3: CASGRGTGGSSNQPQHF; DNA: TGTGCCAGTGGCCGGGGGACAGGGGGTTCGAGCAATCAGCCCCAGCATTTT
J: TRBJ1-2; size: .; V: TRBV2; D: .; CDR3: CASRVDRFNYGYTF; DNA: TGTGCCAGCAGGGTCGACAGGTTCAACTATGGCTACACCTTC
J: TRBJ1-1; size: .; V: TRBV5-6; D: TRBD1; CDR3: CASSLYRGRTEAFF; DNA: TGTGCCAGCAGCTTGTACAGGGGGAGAACTGAAGCTTTCTTT
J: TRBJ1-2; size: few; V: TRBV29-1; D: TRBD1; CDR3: CSAGQNYGYTF; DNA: TGCAGCGCGGGACAGAACTATGGCTACACCTTC
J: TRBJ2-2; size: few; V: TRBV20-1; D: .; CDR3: CSASPLTTGRGGELFF; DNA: TGCAGTGCTAGTCCTCTTACTACAGGGAGAGGCGGGGAGCTGTTTTTT
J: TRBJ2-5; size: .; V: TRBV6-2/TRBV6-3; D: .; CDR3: CASNPLGRQETQYF; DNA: TGTGCCAGCAACCCTTTGGGCCGGCAAGAGACCCAGTACTTC
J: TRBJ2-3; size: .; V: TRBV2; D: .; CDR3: CASSEDGQLTDTQYF; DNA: TGTGCCAGCAGCGAAGATGGACAGCTCACAGATACGCAGTATTTT
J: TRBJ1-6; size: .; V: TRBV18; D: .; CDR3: CASSPADSSYNSPLHF; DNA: TGTGCCAGCTCACCAGCGGACAGCTCCTATAATTCACCCCTCCACTTT
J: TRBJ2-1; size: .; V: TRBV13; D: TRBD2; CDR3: CASSFPSGGDNEQFF; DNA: TGTGCCAGCAGCTTCCCTAGCGGGGGGGACAATGAGCAGTTCTTC
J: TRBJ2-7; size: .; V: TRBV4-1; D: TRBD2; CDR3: CASSQVASGGDGQYF; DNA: TGCGCCAGCAGCCAAGTGGCTAGCGGGGGGGATGGGCAGTACTTC
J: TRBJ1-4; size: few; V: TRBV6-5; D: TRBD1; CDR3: CASRRQGRAEKLFF; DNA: TGTGCCAGCAGGCGACAGGGGAGGGCTGAAAAACTGTTTTTT
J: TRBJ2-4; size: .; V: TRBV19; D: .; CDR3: CASRAEGPGAKNIQYF; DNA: TGTGCCAGTAGGGCGGAGGGGCCTGGGGCCAAAAACATTCAGTACTTC
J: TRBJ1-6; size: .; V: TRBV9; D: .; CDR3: CASSAGVTLHF; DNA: TGTGCCAGCAGCGCAGGGGTAACCCTCCACTTT
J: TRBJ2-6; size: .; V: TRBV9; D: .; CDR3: CASSVGGSGANVLTF; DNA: TGTGCCAGCAGCGTAGGCGGTTCTGGGGCCAACGTCCTGACTTTC
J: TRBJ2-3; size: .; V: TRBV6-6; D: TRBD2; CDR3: CASSVAGDPRDTQYF; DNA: TGTGCCAGCTCTGTAGCGGGGGACCCCAGGGATACGCAGTATTTT
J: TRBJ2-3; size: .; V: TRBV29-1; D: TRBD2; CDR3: CSLVTGGPSDTQYF; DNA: TGCAGCCTTGTGACGGGGGGGCCCTCAGATACGCAGTATTTT
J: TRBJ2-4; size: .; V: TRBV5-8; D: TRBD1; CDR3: CASSLTGRGIQYF; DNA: TGTGCCAGCAGCTTAACGGGCAGGGGGATTCAGTACTTC
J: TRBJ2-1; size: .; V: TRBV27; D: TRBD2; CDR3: CASIPRTSGAYNEQFF; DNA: TGTGCCAGCATCCCCCGGACTAGCGGGGCGTACAATGAGCAGTTCTTC
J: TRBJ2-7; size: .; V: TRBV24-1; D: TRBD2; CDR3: CATSDLTSGGPQYF; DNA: TGTGCCACCAGTGACTTGACTAGCGGGGGCCCTCAGTACTTC
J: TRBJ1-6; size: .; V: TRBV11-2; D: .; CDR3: CASSIRGDGSPLHF; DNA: TGTGCCAGCAGCATCAGGGGAGACGGTTCACCCCTCCACTTT
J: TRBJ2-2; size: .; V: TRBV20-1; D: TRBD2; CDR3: CSASSGGPNTGELFF; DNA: TGCAGTGCTAGTAGCGGGGGGCCGAACACCGGGGAGCTGTTTTTT
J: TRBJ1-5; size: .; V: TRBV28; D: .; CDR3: CASYRAGPSNQPQHF; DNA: TGTGCCAGCTACCGGGCGGGTCCTAGCAATCAGCCCCAGCATTTT
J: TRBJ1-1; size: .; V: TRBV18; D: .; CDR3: CASSPPYLGAYTEAFF; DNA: TGTGCCAGCTCACCACCGTATCTGGGGGCATACACTGAAGCTTTCTTT
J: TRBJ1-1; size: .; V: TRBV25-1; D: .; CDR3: CASSPRQVNTEAFF; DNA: TGTGCCAGCAGCCCGAGACAGGTAAACACTGAAGCTTTCTTT
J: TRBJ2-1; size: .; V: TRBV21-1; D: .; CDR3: CASSTGTGGNEQFF; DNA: TGTGCCAGCAGCACCGGGACAGGGGGCAATGAGCAGTTCTTC
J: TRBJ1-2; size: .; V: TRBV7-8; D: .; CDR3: CASSLDTTYGYTF; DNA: TGTGCCAGCAGCCTTGACACCACCTATGGCTACACCTTC